The 27 T cell receptor beta chains listed next were all sequenced from one sample in a study of regulatory T cells in long-lasting Graves disease. HTBI primers from iRepertoire and Arm-PCR of CDR3 regions yielded the TCR beta libraries. A single record per CDR3 protein comes from TCRdb applying MiXCR to the multiplex PCR reads. The sample has roughly 500,000 distinct CDR3 sequences, 13% seen once. As to time point: newly diagnosed GD, antithyroid drugs for less than 3 months. PBMC-derived RNA was used for the TCR library. The same data also went into a second study, on T cells in Graves' hyperthyroidism and ophthalmopathy.

The sequencing used peripheral blood mononuclear cells (PBMCs), collected at new diagnosis, from a patient treated with antithyroid drugs. Receptor source: a man aged 30-40 years with Graves disease.

In regard to this clonotype: A much larger clone differs from this one at a single base, so this may be a read error. The rearrangement uses TRBV5-1 and TRBJ1-2, with 7 bases that match TRBD1. J gave up 8 bases and V 2 bases, and 9 bases lay outside the gene matches. The CDR3 extends over 14 amino acids. Germline V gene lookup returns CDR1 SGHRS and CDR2 YFSETQ. The CDR3 reads CASSFGTEAMGYTF. CDR3 DNA: TGCGCCAGCAGCTTCGGGACAGAGGCTATGGGCTACACCTTC. The entire variable domain, with the rest obtained from reference TRBV5-1 and TRBJ1-2, is as follows: KAGVTQTPRYLIKTRGQQVTLSCSPISGHRSVSWYQQTPGQGLQFLFEYFSETQRNKGNFPGRFSGRQFSNSRSEMNVSTLELGDSALYLCASSFGTEAMGYTFGSGTRLTVV.

The J gene is TRBJ2-5, the V gene TRBV20-1, with 8 bases lining up with TRBD2. The CDR3 consists of 15 residues. Germline trimming cut 6 bases from V and 1 base from J; bases unmatched to any gene: 10. The V gene's germline CDR1 is DFQATT and CDR2 SNEGSKA (reference sequence). The CDR3 reads CSANPTSDPQETQYF. CDR3 sequence (DNA): TGCAGTGCCAACCCGACTAGCGACCCCCAAGAGACCCAGTACTTC.

This clonotype has at least ten counts. V gene TRBV11-2 combines with J gene TRBJ1-6, with a possible D match to TRBD1 (5 bases). The V and J ends lost 5 bases and 7 bases respectively, with 12 bases between them. From germline, CDR1 is SGHAT and CDR2 FQNNGV. The length of the CDR3 is 14 residues. The chain's CDR3 is CASSRLEGNSPLHF. CDR3 DNA sequence: TGTGCCAGCAGCCGCTTAGAGGGGAATTCACCCCTCCACTTT.

At least ten counts were recorded for this clonotype. V usage is TRBV5-1 and J usage is TRBJ2-3, with D possibly matching TRBD2 (6 bases). Germline V gene lookup returns CDR1 SGHRS and CDR2 YFSETQ. This CDR3 spans 15 amino acids. The ends were cut back, 0 bases at V and 3 bases at J, with 11 bases in the middle. Here the CDR3 reads CASSLAGVITDTQYF. CDR3 sequence (DNA): TGCGCCAGCAGCTTGGCGGGAGTTATAACAGATACGCAGTATTTT.

This clonotype has a count of ten or more. The CDR3: CAISPSGANVLTF. Written as DNA, the CDR3 is TGTGCCATCAGCCCCTCTGGGGCCAACGTCCTGACTTTC. The chain recombines TRBV10-3 with TRBJ2-6; no reliable D call. The germline V gene has CDR1 ENHRY and CDR2 SYGVKD. Trimming removed 6 bases at V and 0 bases at J, with 3 bases between. The length of the CDR3 is 13 residues.

The chain links TRBV30 to TRBJ1-5; D is unclear. The V and J ends lost 0 bases and 3 bases respectively, with 9 bases between them. This CDR3 is built from 14 residues. Germline CDR1 and CDR2: GTSNPN and SVGIG (reference sequence). The CDR3 DNA follows: TGTGCCTGGAGTGTAGCCCTCATCAATCAGCCCCAGCATTTT. Its protein is CAWSVALINQPQHF.

This sequence joins TRBV3-1 and TRBJ2-1; tentatively, D is TRBD2 (5 bases). This CDR3 region has 16 residues. Trimming cost V 3 bases and J 7 bases, with 19 bases left between them. CDR1 and CDR2 (germline): LGHDT, YNNKEL (reference sequence). CDR3 amino acids: CASSQDGSGKKNEQFF. The CDR3 nucleotides are TGTGCCAGCAGCCAGGACGGGTCCGGGAAAAAGAATGAGCAGTTCTTC.

Ten or more counts support this clonotype. J is TRBJ2-5 and V is TRBV30; 7 bases line up with TRBD1. The CDR3 is 15 residues long. Germline CDR1 reads GTSNPN; CDR2 reads SVGIG (reference sequence). Unmatched junction bases numbered 7, after V lost 1 base and J lost 2 bases. The chain's CDR3 is CAWSGPKQGQETQYF. The CDR3 coding sequence is TGTGCCTGGAGTGGCCCCAAACAGGGGCAAGAGACCCAGTACTTC.

This clonotype was counted only a few times. The CDR3 loop is CASSPATSYEQYF. The CDR3 bases are TGTGCCAGCAGCCCAGCGACTAGCTACGAGCAGTACTTC. The J gene is TRBJ2-7, the V gene TRBV7-9; tentative D call: TRBD2 (6 bases). CDR1 is SEHNR and CDR2 is FQNEAQ in the germline V gene (reference sequence). This CDR3 is 13 amino acids long. Trimming removed 5 bases from V and 3 bases from J, with 11 bases in between.

This clonotype was detected many times. This rearrangement joins TRBV30 to TRBJ2-5; D is undetermined. CDR1 and CDR2 (germline): GTSNPN, SVGIG (reference sequence). The CDR3 covers 14 residues. V was cut by 0 bases and J by 2 bases, with 10 bases left in between. CDR3 amino acids: CAWSVWTFQETQYF. The CDR3 nucleotides read TGTGCCTGGAGTGTTTGGACGTTTCAAGAGACCCAGTACTTC.

This clonotype has a count of ten or more. The V gene is TRBV2, the J gene TRBJ2-7; tentatively, D is TRBD2 (5 bases). The V end lost 8 bases, the J end lost 7 bases, and 15 bases lay between the germline ends. The germline gives CDR1 SNHLY, CDR2 FYNNEI. This CDR3 contains 12 residues. Here the CDR3 DNA reads TGTGCCAGCCTCGATCCGAGGGTGGAGCAGTACTTC. It encodes CASLDPRVEQYF.

This chain uses TRBV6-2 or TRBV6-3 with TRBJ2-5, with D possibly being TRBD2 (5 bases). Trimming removed 3 bases from V and 4 bases from J, with 15 bases in between. Germline lookup yields CDR1 MNHEY and CDR2 SVGEGT. The CDR3 loop spans 15 amino acids. This CDR3 is CASSYRGLVGETQYF. In DNA form, the CDR3 reads TGTGCCAGCAGTTATCGGGGATTGGTGGGAGAGACCCAGTACTTC.

Concerning this clonotype itself: A single base is all that separates this from a far larger clone, so a read error is likely. This likely comes from a read error, as the CDR3 has no conserved phenylalanine or tryptophan at its end. The chain combines TRBV15 with TRBJ2-5; 8 bases align to TRBD2. The J call could be wrong; TRBJ2-1 is a better fit for the DNA end. This CDR3 has 16 residues. Germline CDR1 and CDR2: LNHNV and YYDKDF (reference sequence). CDR3 sequence reads: CATSRDRGGEGNEQFL. The CDR3 DNA reads TGTGCCACCAGCAGAGACCGGGGGGGTGAGGGTAATGAGCAGTTCCTC.

To note about this clonotype: An end of the junction differs from the germline gene, which may be a read error. The V gene is TRBV19, the J gene TRBJ2-6; D is possibly TRBD1 or TRBD2 (5 bases each). The CDR3 extends over 17 amino acids. Germline V gives CDR1 LNHDA, CDR2 SQIVND (reference sequence). The CDR3 loop is CASSIWDPARWANALTF. In DNA, the CDR3 is TGTGCCAGTAGTATTTGGGACCCCGCCCGCTGGGCCAACGCCCTGACTTTC.

This clonotype was observed once. Possible read error: a much larger clone is one base away. V usage is TRBV28 and J usage is TRBJ2-5; D unresolved. This CDR3 is built from 11 residues. Germline assignment: CDR1 MDHEN and CDR2 SYDVKM. The CDR3 nucleotides are TGTGCCAGCAGTGTCCAAGGGACCCAGTACTTC. As protein: CASSVQGTQYF.

The rearrangement joins TRBV20-1 to TRBJ2-3, with D uncertain. The V gene's germline CDR1 is DFQATT and CDR2 SNEGSKA (reference sequence). V lost 0 bases, J lost 2 bases, and 12 bases lay in between. This CDR3 is built from 15 residues. DNA for the CDR3: TGCAGTGCTAGAGATCCTGCGGAGCACACAGATACGCAGTATTTT. Amino acids: CSARDPAEHTDTQYF.

Many counts were recorded for this clonotype. This chain connects TRBV2 to TRBJ1-4; D call uncertain. Germline V gene lookup returns CDR1 SNHLY and CDR2 FYNNEI. The V and J ends lost 5 bases and 1 base respectively, with 11 bases between them. This CDR3 region has 15 residues. Here the CDR3 reads CASSKMMGTNEKLFF. CDR3 bases: TGTGCCAGCAGTAAAATGATGGGAACTAATGAAAAACTGTTTTTT.

This clonotype has ten or more counts. This chain joins TRBV3-1 and TRBJ2-5, with D perhaps matching TRBD2 (6 bases). Per the germline V gene, CDR1 is LGHDT and CDR2 is YNNKEL (reference sequence). V was pared by 1 base and J by 4 bases, with 13 bases between. This CDR3 has 15 amino acids. The CDR3 protein is CASSQGLDFGETQYF. The CDR3 nucleotides are TGTGCCAGCAGCCAAGGACTAGACTTTGGAGAGACCCAGTACTTC.

In its sample, this clonotype was seen many times. The chain recombines TRBV28 with TRBJ2-7; D is unclear. Germline CDR1 and CDR2: MDHEN and SYDVKM. The V gene lost 7 bases and the J gene lost 1 base, with 17 bases spanning the gap. This CDR3 is 15 amino acids long. The CDR3 loop reads CASTSMGTSSYEQYF. CDR3 sequence (DNA): TGTGCCAGCACCTCAATGGGCACCTCTTCCTACGAGCAGTACTTC.

The table lists this clonotype with a count of one. The CDR3 bases are TGTGCCAGCAGCCAAGCCCCGGCGGGCTACGAGCAGTACTTC. Amino acids: CASSQAPAGYEQYF. The V call is TRBV4-2, the J call TRBJ2-7; possibly TRBD2 for D (5 bases). Germline-derived CDR1 and CDR2 are LGHNA and YNFKEQ. This CDR3 region has 14 residues. Trimming pared 1 base from V and 3 bases from J, leaving 10 bases between.

The chain has TRBV7-2 and TRBJ2-2, with D tentatively TRBD2 (5 bases). Per germline, CDR1 SGHTA and CDR2 FQGNSA. V lost 3 bases and J 1 base, leaving 9 bases between the germline ends. CDR3 length: 15 residues. CDR3 sequence (DNA): TGTGCCAGCAGCTTCTGGAGGAGGAACACCGGGGAGCTGTTTTTT. Translated: CASSFWRRNTGELFF. The full variable domain, rest sourced from reference TRBV7-2 and TRBJ2-2, is GAGVSQSPSNKVTEKGKDVELRCDPISGHTALYWYRQSLGQGLEFLIYFQGNSAPDKSGLPSDRFSAERTGGSVSTLTIQRTQQEDSAVYLCASSFWRRNTGELFFGEGSRLTVL.

Only a few counts were recorded for this clonotype. The chain carries TRBV5-1 and TRBJ2-5, with D maybe TRBD2 (6 bases). The CDR3 has 14 residues. The germline V gene has CDR1 SGHRS and CDR2 YFSETQ. The ends were cut back, 5 bases at V and 4 bases at J, with 15 bases in the middle. The CDR3 is CASSPSAYRETQYF. The CDR3 DNA is TGCGCCAGCAGTCCTAGCGCTTACAGAGAGACCCAGTACTTC. The entire variable domain, with the rest obtained from reference TRBV5-1 and TRBJ2-5, is as follows: KAGVTQTPRYLIKTRGQQVTLSCSPISGHRSVSWYQQTPGQGLQFLFEYFSETQRNKGNFPGRFSGRQFSNSRSEMNVSTLELGDSALYLCASSPSAYRETQYFGPGTRLLVL.

The sample holds many counts of this clonotype. The chain couples TRBV7-9 to TRBJ2-7; no firm D call. The V gene's germline CDR1 is SEHNR and CDR2 FQNEAQ (reference sequence). This CDR3 is built from 15 residues. V lost 8 bases and J lost 0, with 17 bases in between. The DNA of the CDR3 is TGTGCCAGCCGTCCCCAGACGGGCAGCTCCTACGAGCAGTACTTC. This gives the protein CASRPQTGSSYEQYF.

This clonotype was detected a few times. A much larger clone differs by one base, so this may be a read error. V gene TRBV12-3 or TRBV12-4 combines with J gene TRBJ2-4, with a tentative D call TRBD2 (6 bases). This CDR3 region has 13 residues. In DNA form, the CDR3 reads TGTGCCTGCAGTTTCACTAGCCGGAACATTCAGTACTTC. Encoded protein: CACSFTSRNIQYF.

The gene calls are TRBV19 and TRBJ1-4; 10 bases are a match to TRBD1. The CDR3 has 16 residues. Germline V CDR1 and CDR2: LNHDA, SQIVND (reference sequence). V shed 6 bases, J shed 5 bases, and the junction held 9 bases outside the gene matches. Here the CDR3 DNA reads TGTGCCAGTAGCCCACTACGGGGACAGGGGAATGAAAAACTGTTTTTT. It encodes CASSPLRGQGNEKLFF.

The chain joins TRBV19 to TRBJ1-5, with 7 positions matching TRBD1. The CDR3 extends over 16 amino acids. Germline CDR1 is LNHDA and CDR2 is SQIVND (reference sequence). J lost 4 bases, V lost 3 bases, and 9 bases had no gene match. CDR3 sequence reads: CASSINFGTANQPQHF. The CDR3 region has the DNA TGTGCCAGTAGTATTAACTTTGGGACAGCTAATCAGCCCCAGCATTTT.

A word on this clonotype: This probably arose from a read error, given a far larger clone one base away. V gene TRBV24-1 combines with J gene TRBJ2-7; D may be TRBD2 (6 bases). This CDR3 comprises 14 residues. Germline V gene sequence: CDR1 KGHDR, CDR2 SFDVKD. V lost 5 bases, J lost 7 bases, and 17 bases lay in between. The CDR3, as DNA: TGTGCCACCAGTGCCGGGAGCTCCTACAATGAGCAGTACTTC. Protein sequence: CATSAGSSYNEQYF.